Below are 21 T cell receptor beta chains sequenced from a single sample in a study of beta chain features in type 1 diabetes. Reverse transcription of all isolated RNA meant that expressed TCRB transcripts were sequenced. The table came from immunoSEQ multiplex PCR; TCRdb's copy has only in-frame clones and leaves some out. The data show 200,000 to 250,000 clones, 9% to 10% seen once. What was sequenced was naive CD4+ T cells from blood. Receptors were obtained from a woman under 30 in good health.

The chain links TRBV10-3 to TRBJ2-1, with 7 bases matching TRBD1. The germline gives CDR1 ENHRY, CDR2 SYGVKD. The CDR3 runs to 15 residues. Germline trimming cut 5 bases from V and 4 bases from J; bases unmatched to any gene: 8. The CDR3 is CAISPGTARYNEQFF. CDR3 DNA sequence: TGTGCCATCAGTCCCGGGACAGCAAGGTACAATGAGCAGTTCTTC.

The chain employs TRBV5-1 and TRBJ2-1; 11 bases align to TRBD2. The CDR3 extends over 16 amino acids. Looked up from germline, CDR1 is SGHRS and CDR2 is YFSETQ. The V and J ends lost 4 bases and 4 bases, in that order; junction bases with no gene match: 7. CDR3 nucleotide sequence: TGCGCCAGCAGCCTCCAGACTAGCGGGGATTACAATGAGCAGTTCTTC. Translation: CASSLQTSGDYNEQFF.

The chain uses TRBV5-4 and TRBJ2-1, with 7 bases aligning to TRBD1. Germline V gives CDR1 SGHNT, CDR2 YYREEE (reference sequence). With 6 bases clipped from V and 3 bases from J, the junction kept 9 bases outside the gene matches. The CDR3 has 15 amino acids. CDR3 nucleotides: TGTGCCAGCAACGCCGGGACAGAGAGCTACAATGAGCAGTTCTTC. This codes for CASNAGTESYNEQFF.

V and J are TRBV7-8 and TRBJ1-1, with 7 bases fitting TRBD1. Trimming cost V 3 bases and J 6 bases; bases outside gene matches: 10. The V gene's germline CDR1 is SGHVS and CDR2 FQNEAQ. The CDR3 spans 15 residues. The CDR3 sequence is CASSFYGTVSSEAFF. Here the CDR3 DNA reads TGTGCCAGCAGCTTTTACGGGACAGTCTCGTCTGAAGCTTTCTTT.

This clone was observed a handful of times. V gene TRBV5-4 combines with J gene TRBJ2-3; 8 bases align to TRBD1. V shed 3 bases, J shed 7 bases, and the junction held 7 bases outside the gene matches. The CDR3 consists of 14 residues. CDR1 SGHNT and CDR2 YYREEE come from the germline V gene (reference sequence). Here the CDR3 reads CASSSDRGWNTQYF. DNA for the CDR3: TGTGCCAGCAGCTCAGACAGGGGTTGGAATACGCAGTATTTT.

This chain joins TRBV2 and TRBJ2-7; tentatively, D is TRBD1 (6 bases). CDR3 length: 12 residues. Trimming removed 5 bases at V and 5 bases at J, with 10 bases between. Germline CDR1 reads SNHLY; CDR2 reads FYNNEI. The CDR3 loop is CASSKQGHEQYF. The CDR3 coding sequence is TGTGCCAGCAGTAAACAGGGCCACGAGCAGTACTTC.

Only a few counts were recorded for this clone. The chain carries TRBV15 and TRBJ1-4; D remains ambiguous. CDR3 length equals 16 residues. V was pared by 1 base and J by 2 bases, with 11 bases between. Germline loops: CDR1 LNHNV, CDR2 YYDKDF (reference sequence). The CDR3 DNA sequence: TGTGCCACCAGCAGAGTCCGAGGGTCGACTAATGAAAAACTGTTTTTT. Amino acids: CATSRVRGSTNEKLFF. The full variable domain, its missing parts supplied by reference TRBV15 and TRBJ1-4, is DAMVIQNPRYQVTQFGKPVTLSCSQTLNHNVMYWYQQKSSQAPKLLFHYYDKDFNNEADTPDNFQSRRPNTSFCFLDIRSPGLGDTAMYLCATSRVRGSTNEKLFFGSGTQLSVL.

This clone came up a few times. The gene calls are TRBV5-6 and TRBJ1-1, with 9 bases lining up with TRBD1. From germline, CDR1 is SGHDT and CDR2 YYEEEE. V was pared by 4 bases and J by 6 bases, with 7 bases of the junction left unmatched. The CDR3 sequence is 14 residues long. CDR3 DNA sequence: TGTGCCAGCAGCAACGGGGACAGGGCTGCTGAAGCTTTCTTT. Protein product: CASSNGDRAAEAFF.

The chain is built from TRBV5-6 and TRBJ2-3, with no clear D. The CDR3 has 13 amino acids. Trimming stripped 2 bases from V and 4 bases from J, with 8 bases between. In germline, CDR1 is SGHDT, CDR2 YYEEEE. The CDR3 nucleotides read TGTGCCAGCAGCTTTCTATCGGCAGATACGCAGTATTTT. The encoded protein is CASSFLSADTQYF.

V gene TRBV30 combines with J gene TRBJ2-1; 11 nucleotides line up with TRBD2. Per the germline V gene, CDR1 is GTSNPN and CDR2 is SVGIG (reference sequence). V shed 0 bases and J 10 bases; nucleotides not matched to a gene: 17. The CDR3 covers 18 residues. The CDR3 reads CAWSVQALAGVSGSEQFF. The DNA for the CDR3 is TGTGCCTGGAGTGTACAGGCACTAGCGGGAGTCTCGGGATCCGAGCAGTTCTTC.

The CDR3 nucleotides read TGTGCCAGCAGCGCCGGACTAGCGGACGTCGCCTACGAGCAGTACTTC. It codes for CASSAGLADVAYEQYF. This chain joins TRBV5-4 and TRBJ2-7; 10 positions agree with TRBD2. Trimming took 4 bases from V and 2 from J; bases not matched to a gene: 9. The CDR3 totals 16 residues. Germline V gene data show CDR1 as SGHNT and CDR2 as YYREEE (reference sequence).

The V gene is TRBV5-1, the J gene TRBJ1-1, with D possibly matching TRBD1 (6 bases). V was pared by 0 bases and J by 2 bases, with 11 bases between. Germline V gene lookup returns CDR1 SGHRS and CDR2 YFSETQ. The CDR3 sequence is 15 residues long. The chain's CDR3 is CASSLGGTPNTEAFF. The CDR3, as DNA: TGCGCCAGCAGCTTGGGGGGGACACCTAACACTGAAGCTTTCTTT.

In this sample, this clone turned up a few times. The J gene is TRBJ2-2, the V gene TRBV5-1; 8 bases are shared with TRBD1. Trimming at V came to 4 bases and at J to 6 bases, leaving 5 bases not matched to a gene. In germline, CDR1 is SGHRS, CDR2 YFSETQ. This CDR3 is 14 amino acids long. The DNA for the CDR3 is TGCGCCAGCAGCGTGCAGGGGGCTCCCGGGGAGCTGTTTTTT. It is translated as CASSVQGAPGELFF.

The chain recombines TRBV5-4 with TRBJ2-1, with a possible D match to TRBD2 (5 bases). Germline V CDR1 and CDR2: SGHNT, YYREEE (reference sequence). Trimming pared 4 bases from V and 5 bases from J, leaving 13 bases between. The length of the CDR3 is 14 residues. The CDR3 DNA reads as TGTGCCAGCAGCGAGCGGACTTTAGACAATGAGCAGTTCTTC. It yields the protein CASSERTLDNEQFF. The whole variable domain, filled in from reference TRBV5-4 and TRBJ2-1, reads ETGVTQSPTHLIKTRGQQVTLRCSSQSGHNTVSWYQQALGQGPQFIFQYYREEENGRGNFPPRFSGLQFPNYSSELNVNALELDDSALYLCASSERTLDNEQFFGPGTRLTVL.

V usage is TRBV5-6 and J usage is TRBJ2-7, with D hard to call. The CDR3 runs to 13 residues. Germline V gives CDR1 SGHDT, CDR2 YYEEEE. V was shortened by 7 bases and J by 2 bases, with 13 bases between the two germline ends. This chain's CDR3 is CASSPSGAYEQYF. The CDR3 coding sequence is TGTGCCAGCTCCCCTTCGGGTGCCTACGAGCAGTACTTC.

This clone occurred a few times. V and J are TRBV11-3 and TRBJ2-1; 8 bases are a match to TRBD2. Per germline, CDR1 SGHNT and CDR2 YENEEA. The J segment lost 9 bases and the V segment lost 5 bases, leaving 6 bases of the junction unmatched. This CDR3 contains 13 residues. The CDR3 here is CASSSGSSTEQFF. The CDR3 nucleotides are TGTGCCAGCAGCAGCGGGAGTTCCACTGAGCAGTTCTTC.

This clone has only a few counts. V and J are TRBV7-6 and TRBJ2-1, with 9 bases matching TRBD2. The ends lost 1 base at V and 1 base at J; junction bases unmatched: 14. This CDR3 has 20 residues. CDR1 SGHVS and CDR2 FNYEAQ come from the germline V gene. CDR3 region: CASSLDPEASGMGSYNEQFF. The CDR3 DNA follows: TGTGCCAGCAGCTTAGACCCGGAGGCTAGCGGGATGGGGTCCTACAATGAGCAGTTCTTC.

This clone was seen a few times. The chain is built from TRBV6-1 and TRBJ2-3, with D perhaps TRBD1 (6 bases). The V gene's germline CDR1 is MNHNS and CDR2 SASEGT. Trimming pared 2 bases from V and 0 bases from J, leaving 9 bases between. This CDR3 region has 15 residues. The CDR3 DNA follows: TGTGCCAGCAGTGAAAGGGGGACCAGCACAGATACGCAGTATTTT. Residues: CASSERGTSTDTQYF.

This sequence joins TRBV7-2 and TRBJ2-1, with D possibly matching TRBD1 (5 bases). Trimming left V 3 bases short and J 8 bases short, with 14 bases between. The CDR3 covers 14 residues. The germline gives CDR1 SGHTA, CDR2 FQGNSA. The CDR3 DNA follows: TGTGCCAGCAGCTTGGTGGCTTCCAGGGATGAGCAGTTCTTC. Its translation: CASSLVASRDEQFF.

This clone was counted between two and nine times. The CDR3 here is CASSRSREEETQYF. The CDR3 DNA follows: TGTGCCAGCTCACGCTCGCGGGAAGAAGAGACCCAGTACTTC. The chain recombines TRBV18 with TRBJ2-5; perhaps TRBD2 as D (6 bases). Germline assignment: CDR1 KGHSH and CDR2 LQKENI. V was pared by 4 bases and J by 3 bases, with 12 bases between. The CDR3 runs 14 residues.

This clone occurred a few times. The CDR3 coding sequence is TGTGCCAGCAGCCTTGACAGGGGACCCTCCTACGAGCAGTACTTC. Encoded protein: CASSLDRGPSYEQYF. The V gene is TRBV14, the J gene TRBJ2-7; 8 positions match TRBD1. The CDR3 has 15 residues. Germline V gene sequence: CDR1 SGHDN, CDR2 FVKESK. With V trimmed by 4 bases and J by 0 bases, 5 bases remained unmatched.